Presented here are 22 T cell receptor beta chains from one specimen sequenced in a study of early T cells in non-severe SARS-CoV-2 infection. TCRdb ran MiXCR on the 5' RACE reads and lists one entry per CDR3 protein. The data show some 57,000 distinct CDR3 sequences, around 5.6% seen once. The sample was whole blood. The receptor set was obtained from an adult who was a healthcare worker with PCR-confirmed SARS-CoV-2 infection or an uninfected control (not recorded which).

This clonotype was observed many times. The chain employs TRBV21-1 and TRBJ1-1; TRBD1, the D gene given by the table, was not confirmed from the DNA. TRBV21-1 is a recognized pseudogene. This CDR3 is 11 amino acids long. The CDR3 DNA follows: TGTGCCAGCTGCGGACAGACTGAAGCTTTCTTT. This gives the protein CASCGQTEAFF.

There are many counts of this clonotype. This chain uses TRBV4-1 with TRBJ2-5, with TRBD1 matching over 8 bases. Germline-derived CDR1 and CDR2 are MGHRA and YSYEKL. Trimming cost V 3 bases and J 1 base; bases outside gene matches: 7. This CDR3 has 16 amino acids. The CDR3 coding sequence is TGCGCCAGCAGCCAGGTTACCAGGGGGCGCCAAGAGACCCAGTACTTC. Translation gives CASSQVTRGRQETQYF.

This clonotype has just a few counts. V and J are TRBV7-9 and TRBJ2-5; 8 bases match TRBD1. The CDR3 loop spans 15 amino acids. Trimming removed 0 bases from V and 4 bases from J; junction bases left unmatched: 4. Germline V gives CDR1 SEHNR, CDR2 FQNEAQ (reference sequence). The CDR3 region has the DNA TGTGCCAGCAGCTTAGCGGTAACAGGGGGAGAGACCCAGTACTTC. It is translated as CASSLAVTGGETQYF.

There are many counts of this clonotype. This chain uses TRBV5-3 with TRBJ2-1, with 11 bases that match TRBD1. TRBV5-3 is given ORF status, its function remaining uncertain. This CDR3 contains 15 residues. Unmatched junction bases numbered 8, after V lost 4 bases and J lost 8 bases. Here the CDR3 reads CARSTGTGGDDEQFF. CDR3 nucleotide sequence: TGTGCCAGAAGCACCGGGACAGGGGGTGATGATGAGCAGTTCTTC.

This clonotype was seen at least ten times. The chain uses TRBV18 and TRBJ1-5; no reliable D call. The V end was cut by 3 bases, the J end by 1 base, with 4 bases between. Germline assignment: CDR1 KGHSH and CDR2 LQKENI. This CDR3 has 13 amino acids. DNA for the CDR3: TGTGCCAGCTCACCTCAGAGCAATCAGCCCCAGCATTTT. Translation: CASSPQSNQPQHF.

The chain joins TRBV4-3 to TRBJ1-2; D remains unclear. V was shortened by 0 bases and J by 5 bases, with 10 bases between the two germline ends. Germline V gene data show CDR1 as LGHNA and CDR2 as YSLEER. The CDR3 consists of 14 residues. The CDR3 loop reads CASSQDRVGYGYTF. The DNA for the CDR3 is TGCGCCAGCAGCCAAGATCGTGTAGGGTATGGCTACACCTTC.

At least ten counts were recorded for this clonotype. This chain links TRBV25-1 with TRBJ2-7; D may match TRBD1 or TRBD2 (5 bases each). There are 11 residues in the CDR3. CDR1 and CDR2 (germline): MGHDK, SYGVNS. V was pared by 8 bases and J by 6 bases, with 11 bases between. This CDR3 reads CASVRGPEQYF. CDR3 coding DNA: TGTGCCAGCGTGAGGGGCCCCGAGCAGTACTTC.

This clonotype was recorded at least ten times. The rearrangement uses TRBV9 and TRBJ1-3; no definite D call. Trimming stripped 0 bases from V and 0 bases from J, with 4 bases between. This CDR3 has 14 amino acids. The V gene's germline CDR1 is SGDLS and CDR2 YYNGEE. CDR3 amino acids: CASSVDSSGNTIYF. The CDR3, as DNA: TGTGCCAGCAGCGTAGACAGCTCTGGAAACACCATATATTTT.

This clonotype has more than one count but fewer than ten. The rearrangement uses TRBV20-1 and TRBJ2-2; 13 nucleotides agree with TRBD2. This CDR3 comprises 13 residues. V lost 6 bases, J lost 7 bases, and 2 bases stayed unmatched. The germline V gene has CDR1 DFQATT and CDR2 SNEGSKA (reference sequence). The CDR3 loop is CSAGTSGIGELFF. In nucleotides, the CDR3 is TGCAGTGCCGGGACTAGCGGGATCGGGGAGCTGTTTTTT.

The table lists this clonotype with many counts. The J gene is TRBJ1-2, the V gene TRBV6-5, with D hard to call. The germline V and J ends were trimmed by 1 base and 2 bases, with 14 bases remaining between them. The CDR3 runs 16 residues. Looked up from germline, CDR1 is MNHEY and CDR2 is SVGAGI. CDR3 bases: TGTGCCAGCAGTTACTTGATTGGCAATTTAAACTATGGCTACACCTTC. Amino acids: CASSYLIGNLNYGYTF.

V and J are TRBV19 and TRBJ2-2; TRBD2 aligns across 10 bases. Germline V gives CDR1 LNHDA, CDR2 SQIVND (reference sequence). The CDR3 sequence is 18 residues long. V trimming: 5 bases; J trimming: 2 bases; junction bases outside the gene matches: 11. The CDR3 DNA reads as TGTGCCAGTAGTCTGGGACTAGCGTGGGTACCAAACACCGGGGAGCTGTTTTTT. It codes for CASSLGLAWVPNTGELFF. Variable domain in full (rest from reference TRBV19 and TRBJ2-2): DGGITQSPKYLFRKEGQNVTLSCEQNLNHDAMYWYRQDPGQGLRLIYYSQIVNDFQKGDIAEGYSVSREKKESFPLTVTSAQKNPTAFYLCASSLGLAWVPNTGELFFGEGSRLTVL.

This clonotype was seen at least ten times. The chain is built from TRBV5-6 and TRBJ2-1, with D possibly called TRBD1 or TRBD2 (5 bases each). The germline V and J ends were trimmed by 6 bases and 10 bases, with 14 bases remaining between them. The CDR3 consists of 12 residues. Germline V gene sequence: CDR1 SGHDT, CDR2 YYEEEE. The DNA of the CDR3 is TGTGCCAGCAACACCAGGGACGCGGAGCAGTTCTTC. Its protein product is CASNTRDAEQFF.

The gene calls are TRBV12-3 or TRBV12-4 and TRBJ2-2; possibly TRBD1 for D (5 bases). The V end was cut by 3 bases, the J end by 6 bases, with 11 bases between. This CDR3 spans 14 amino acids. The CDR3 nucleotides read TGTGCCAGCAGTTTGCAGGGTTGGGCCGGGGAGCTGTTTTTT. This translates into CASSLQGWAGELFF.

The rearrangement links TRBV30 to TRBJ2-7; D call uncertain. CDR3 size: 13 residues. The germline gives CDR1 GTSNPN, CDR2 SVGIG (reference sequence). V lost 8 bases, J lost 7 bases, and 21 bases lay in between. CDR3 protein: CAHSPPGPREQYF. The CDR3 region has the DNA TGTGCCCACTCCCCGCCTGGGCCCAGAGAGCAGTACTTC.

This clonotype occurred a few times. V gene TRBV3-1 combines with J gene TRBJ2-7, with D unresolved. The CDR3 consists of 15 residues. V lost 3 bases and J lost 0, with 12 bases in between. Germline V gene data show CDR1 as LGHDT and CDR2 as YNNKEL (reference sequence). The CDR3 protein is CASSHRHVYSYEQYF. The CDR3, as DNA: TGTGCCAGCAGCCACAGGCACGTCTACTCCTACGAGCAGTACTTC.

A few counts support this clonotype. J is TRBJ2-5 and V is TRBV7-2, with a possible D match to TRBD2 (5 bases). From germline, CDR1 is SGHTA and CDR2 FQGNSA. V gave up 4 bases and J gave up 1 base, with 10 bases separating them. CDR3 length equals 14 residues. CDR3 residues: CASSSSAVQETQYF. CDR3 coding DNA: TGTGCCAGCAGCTCCTCAGCGGTCCAAGAGACCCAGTACTTC.

This clonotype was observed a handful of times. The rearrangement links TRBV24-1 to TRBJ2-7; tentatively, D is TRBD1 or TRBD2 (6 bases each). The CDR3 covers 13 residues. Trimming took 5 bases from V and 5 from J, leaving 12 bases between them. CDR1 and CDR2 (germline): KGHDR, SFDVKD. Here the CDR3 DNA reads TGTGCCACCAGTGGTGAAAGGGGGGACGAGCAGTACTTC. The encoded protein is CATSGERGDEQYF.

This clonotype has at least ten counts. The chain has TRBV20-1 and TRBJ2-1, with D possibly TRBD2 on 5 matching bases. This CDR3 comprises 14 residues. Trimming removed 3 bases from V and 8 bases from J, with 17 bases in between. In germline, CDR1 is DFQATT, CDR2 SNEGSKA (reference sequence). CDR3 nucleotide sequence: TGCAGTGCTAGTAGGAGCGGTATTAGCGATGAGCAGTTCTTC. Translation gives CSASRSGISDEQFF.

The V call is TRBV9, the J call TRBJ2-1; 8 bases are shared with TRBD1. The CDR3 runs 16 residues. V lost 3 bases, J lost 2 bases, and 7 bases stayed unmatched. Germline loops: CDR1 SGDLS, CDR2 YYNGEE. The CDR3 loop reads CASSGRGTGAYNEQFF. CDR3 sequence (DNA): TGTGCCAGCAGCGGAAGGGGGACAGGAGCCTACAATGAGCAGTTCTTC.

This clonotype appeared many times. The rearrangement joins TRBV7-9 to TRBJ2-4; unclear D gene. Trimming left V 2 bases short and J 6 bases short, with 8 bases between. CDR3 size: 13 residues. CDR1 is SEHNR and CDR2 is FQNEAQ in the germline V gene (reference sequence). The CDR3: CASSLWAPNIQYF. The CDR3 nucleotides read TGTGCCAGCAGCTTATGGGCGCCAAACATTCAGTACTTC.

This clonotype came up many times. This sequence joins TRBV27 and TRBJ1-6, with 8 positions matching TRBD1. CDR3 length equals 14 residues. Germline V gene data show CDR1 as MNHEY and CDR2 as SMNVEV (reference sequence). V was pared by 6 bases and J by 10 bases, with 8 bases of the junction left unmatched. The CDR3 DNA reads TGTGCCAGCAGGCTATCAGGGGGCGGATCACCCCTCCACTTT. This gives the protein CASRLSGGGSPLHF.

This clonotype was seen repeatedly, ten times or more. This chain joins TRBV29-1 and TRBJ2-5; no clear D gene. Germline CDR1 and CDR2: SQVTM and ANQGSEA. The CDR3 extends over 11 amino acids. The V gene lost 4 bases and the J gene lost 4 bases, with 7 bases spanning the gap. CDR3 nucleotide sequence: TGCAGCGTTGGTTTAAGAGAGACCCAGTACTTC. Its protein product is CSVGLRETQYF.